This entry lists 3 T cell receptor beta chains sequenced from one sample in a study of blood T cell repertoires in COVID-19. Clones were sequenced by immunoSEQ multiplex PCR, and TCRdb holds only the in-frame ones, with some missing. The table includes 55,000 to 80,000 clones, 89% detected once. Sequenced: peripheral blood. The receptors here all came from a man aged 80 or over with acute or convalescent COVID-19.

V gene TRBV4-1 combines with J gene TRBJ1-1, with TRBD1 identical over 7 bases. V was pared by 2 bases and J by 5 bases, with 2 bases of the junction left unmatched. The germline CDR1 and CDR2 sequences are MGHRA and YSYEKL. This CDR3 spans 13 amino acids. In DNA, the CDR3 is TGCGCCAGCAGCCAATCGGACAGGACTGAAGCTTTCTTT. Protein sequence: CASSQSDRTEAFF.

This chain uses TRBV19 with TRBJ1-5; 11 bases map to TRBD1. This CDR3 has 16 residues. Germline lookup yields CDR1 LNHDA and CDR2 SQIVND (reference sequence). The V gene end was trimmed by 7 bases and the J gene end by 4 bases; junction bases not matched to a gene: 9. Here the CDR3 DNA reads TGTGCCAGTACCATAACCGGGACAGGGGGAAATCAGCCCCAGCATTTT. It yields the protein CASTITGTGGNQPQHF.

This clone was found a few times. The rearrangement joins TRBV19 to TRBJ2-7, with 7 bases that match TRBD1. This CDR3 comprises 13 residues. The germline V gene encodes CDR1 LNHDA and CDR2 SQIVND (reference sequence). J was trimmed by 3 bases and V by 5 bases; bases with no gene match: 4. CDR3 protein: CASSEDRNYEQYF. For the CDR3, the DNA is TGTGCCAGTAGTGAGGACAGGAACTACGAGCAGTACTTC.